This TCR beta chain was found in a study of cytomegalovirus exposure and HLA in healthy donors. CDR3 length equals 13 residues. The V gene end was trimmed by 2 bases and the J gene end by 5 bases; junction bases not matched to a gene: 5. Germline V lookup: CDR1 SQVTM, CDR2 ANQGSEA. The PCR ran on 60 Vbeta and 13 Jbeta primers. TCRdb keeps only in-frame clones here, not all; method: immunoSEQ multiplex PCR. The repertoire has around 200,000 clones, roughly 80% of them found once; the top ten carry about 3.1%. As concerns this clone: The antigen is undetermined.

Study-wide results and limits: When analyzed later, the rates of TCR association showed variation by HLA locus, with DRB1 the most and HLA-C the fewest. Whilst most TCR sequences proved rare, a subset of public TCRs occurred across many donors. TCR beta V- and J-gene trimming was later associated with a missense DCLRE1C variant.

Sequenced material: PBMCs. The clonotype originates from a female donor in good health and CMV-seronegative. The rearrangement links TRBV29-1 to TRBJ2-7; 8 nucleotides match TRBD1. This chain's CDR3 is CSVEQGAKDEQYF. The CDR3, as DNA: TGCAGCGTTGAACAGGGGGCGAAGGACGAGCAGTACTTC.